This TCR beta chain comes out of a study of blood T cell repertoires in COVID-19. Study context: Sample material is recorded as cDNA or gDNA derived from T cells, B-cell-depleted T cells, or PBMCs.

Membership in each cohort depended on participant-reported clinical history. Generated by immunoSEQ multiplex PCR, the TCRdb table keeps only in-frame clones and is missing some. The data contain hundreds of thousands of clones, 90% of them singletons. The length of the CDR3 is 18 residues. Germline V lookup: CDR1 SGHNT, CDR2 YYREEE (reference sequence). The ends lost 3 bases at V and 6 bases at J; junction bases unmatched: 14. The sample consisted of PBMCs or T cells enriched from blood (not recorded which). The chain carries TRBV5-4 and TRBJ2-2; 10 positions agree with TRBD2. The sequence was collected from a man in his sixties who had recovered from COVID-19. CDR3 in DNA: TGTGCCAGCAGCTCTCGCCTAGCGGGAGTCATAGTCTCCGGGGAGCTGTTTTTT. As protein: CASSSRLAGVIVSGELFF.